This T cell receptor (beta chain) was profiled in a study of OX40 agonist ivuxolimab in advanced cancers. Background on the whole study: Ivuxolimab was a fully human IgG2 agonistic monoclonal antibody targeting the costimulatory receptor OX40 (CD134). Intravenous ivuxolimab was administered to patients every 2 weeks at six dose levels: 0.01, 0.1, 0.3, 1.5, 3 and 10 mg/kg. Among the approximately 50 dose-escalation patients, some 20 had hepatocellular carcinoma, around 15 melanoma, 9 renal cell carcinoma and 9 head and neck cancer. The dose-escalation cohort was 82.7% male with a mean age of about 54 years, ranging from about 23 to 85. Patients were allowed to have had prior anti-PD-1, anti-PD-L1 or anti-CTLA-4 therapy, and 30% to 40% of the dose-escalation patients had been treated with checkpoint inhibitors. Three dose-escalation patients achieved partial responses, one with hepatocellular carcinoma and two with cutaneous melanoma. The point of sequencing TCRbeta in the periphery was to test whether ivuxolimab changed TCR sequence diversity and drove clonal T-cell expansion. The paper describes the monotherapy dose-escalation part (N of about 57 patients) of the phase I trial of ivuxolimab.

Genomic DNA was extracted from sorted cells for sequencing of the TCRbeta CDR3 region. TCRbeta CDR3 regions were sequenced using the immunoSEQ Assay. The immuneACCESS repertoire file appears here via TCRdb, limited to in-frame rearrangements. These files lack a portion of the clones; in checked studies, under half of the deficit traces to unresolved V genes, and the cause of the others is not known. The sample records 50,000 or so clones, 80% to 95% of which are singletons. About 24% of the sample belongs to the ten largest clones. In the germline V gene, CDR1 corresponds to SGHRS and CDR2 to YFSETQ. Measured from the cysteine to the phenylalanine, the CDR3 is 14 residues long. The only DNA kept is the CDR3, 42 bases in frame from the first base. V trim: 2 bases; J trim: 6 bases; unmatched bases: 6. Study-wide conclusions, independent of this receptor: On average, CD8+ T cells showed more expanded clones than CD4+ T cells after ivuxolimab. Low levels of normalized T-cell clonal expansion were also seen in some patients who did not respond. At doses from 0.1 to 3.0 mg/kg, clonal expansion was seen in both CD4+ and CD8+ blood T cells between baseline and week 6. In the 0.1-3.0 mg/kg groups, partial responders were among the patients with the lowest normalized peripheral clonal expansion, particularly in CD8+ T cells. Which antigens the clonally expanded peripheral T cells were specific for was not determined.

Note on this clone: What this receptor recognizes is not known. Nothing much larger sits one base from this clone, and base qualities are not available.

Patients with autoimmune disease history or receiving systemic immunosuppression were excluded from the trial. In every dose cohort, peripheral blood was drawn for TCR sequencing at baseline, cycle 4 day 1, and cycle 7 day 1. Samples came from an open-label, multicenter, first-in-human phase I dose-escalation trial of ivuxolimab. The trial enrolled adults with locally advanced or metastatic head and neck squamous cell, hepatocellular, melanoma or renal cell carcinoma. Before TCR sequencing, CD4+ T cells and CD8+ T cells were sorted from peripheral blood as separate populations. The chain joins TRBV5-1 to TRBJ1-2; the junction holds 8 bases that match TRBD1. The specimen comprised CD4+ or CD8+ T cells sorted from blood, sampled in a trial of the OX40 agonist ivuxolimab. The sequence came from an adult with an advanced solid tumor such as melanoma, head and neck, liver or kidney cancer. DNA sequence: TGCGCCAGCAGCTTTGCCAGGGGGCTGGATGGCTACACCTTC. Protein translation: CASSFARGLDGYTF. The reference TRBV5-1 and TRBJ1-2 proteins fill in what lies around the CDR3, so the full variable domain reads KAGVTQTPRYLIKTRGQQVTLSCSPISGHRSVSWYQQTPGQGLQFLFEYFSETQRNKGNFPGRFSGRQFSNSRSEMNVSTLELGDSALYLCASSFARGLDGYTFGSGTRLTVV.